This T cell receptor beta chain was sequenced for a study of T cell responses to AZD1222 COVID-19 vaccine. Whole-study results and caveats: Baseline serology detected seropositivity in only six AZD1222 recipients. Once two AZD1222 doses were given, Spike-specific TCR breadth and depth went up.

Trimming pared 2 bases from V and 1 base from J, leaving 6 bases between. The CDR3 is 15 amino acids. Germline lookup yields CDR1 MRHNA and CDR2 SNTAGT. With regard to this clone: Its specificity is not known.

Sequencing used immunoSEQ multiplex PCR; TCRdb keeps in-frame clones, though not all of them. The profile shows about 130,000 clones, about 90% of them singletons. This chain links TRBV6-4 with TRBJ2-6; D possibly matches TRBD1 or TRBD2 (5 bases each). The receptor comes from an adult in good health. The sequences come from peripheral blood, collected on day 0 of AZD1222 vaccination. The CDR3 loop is CASSDGGSGANVLTF. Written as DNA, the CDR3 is TGTGCCAGCAGTGACGGGGGTTCTGGGGCCAACGTCCTGACTTTC.